Listed below are T cell receptor beta chains from one sample, sequenced in a study of blood T cell repertoires in COVID-19. Data came from immunoSEQ multiplex PCR; TCRdb stores just in-frame clones and leaves some out. The sample records over 150,000 clones, roughly 80% being singletons. Input material: PBMCs or T cells enriched from blood (not recorded which). These receptors all stem from a woman aged 60-75 years who had recovered from COVID-19. Both conserved end residues are part of each CDR3. The order of the fields is V gene, clone size, D gene, J gene, CDR3 protein, CDR3 DNA. A D gene is named only where the DNA matches it firmly. Size values are once, few and many counts, or a class for expanded clones, and some rows have none.

>TRBV30|few|TRBD1|TRBJ1-5
CAWNRGTGIYSNQPQHF
TGTGCCTGGAATAGAGGGACAGGGATTTATAGCAATCAGCCCCAGCATTTT
>TRBV5-5|NA|NA|TRBJ2-5
CASSFGTVQETQYF
TGTGCCAGCAGCTTTGGGACTGTCCAAGAGACCCAGTACTTC
>TRBV29-1|few|TRBD1|TRBJ1-2
CSVERQGIGYGYTF
TGCAGCGTTGAGAGACAGGGGATAGGCTATGGCTACACCTTC
>TRBV19|NA|TRBD1|TRBJ1-2
CASSPGQGALGGGYTF
TGTGCCAGTAGTCCCGGACAGGGGGCCTTAGGCGGGGGCTACACCTTC
>TRBV3-1/TRBV3-2|NA|TRBD2|TRBJ2-7
CASRKSGGAYEQYF
TGTGCCAGCAGAAAAAGCGGGGGGGCGTATGAGCAGTACTTC
>TRBV7-2|NA|NA|TRBJ2-3
CASSFSPTADTQYF
TGTGCCAGCAGCTTTTCCCCTACAGCAGATACGCAGTATTTT
>TRBV5-1|NA|TRBD1|TRBJ1-2
CASSWGQGTNYGYTF
TGCGCCAGCAGCTGGGGACAGGGAACTAACTATGGCTACACCTTC
>TRBV10-3|NA|TRBD2|TRBJ2-5
CAISETSGGKQETQYF
TGTGCCATCAGTGAGACGAGCGGGGGGAAACAAGAGACCCAGTACTTC
>TRBV5-1|once|NA|TRBJ1-4
CASSVLPAGRTNEKLFF
TGCGCCAGCAGTGTGCTGCCGGCAGGTAGAACTAATGAAAAACTGTTTTTT
>TRBV6-1|NA|NA|TRBJ1-2
CASSDRVDYGYTF
TGTGCCAGCAGTGACAGGGTGGACTATGGCTACACCTTC
>TRBV11-1|NA|NA|TRBJ1-1
CASSLRGYMGAFF
TGTGCCAGCAGCTTAAGGGGGTATATGGGAGCTTTCTTT
>TRBV29-1|NA|TRBD2|TRBJ2-3
CSVEGGIGSTDTQYF
TGCAGCGTTGAGGGGGGGATTGGTAGCACAGATACGCAGTATTTT
>TRBV27|NA|NA|TRBJ2-5
CASSLWASAEETQYF
TGTGCCAGCAGTTTATGGGCTAGCGCGGAAGAGACCCAGTACTTC
>TRBV30|NA|NA|TRBJ1-2
CAWSVRTEGRYTF
TGTGCCTGGAGTGTAAGGACGGAGGGACGCTACACCTTC
>TRBV7-9|NA|TRBD2|TRBJ2-5
CASSTNEASGRETQYF
TGTGCCAGCAGCACTAACGAGGCTAGCGGTCGGGAGACCCAGTACTTC
>TRBV6-5|NA|NA|TRBJ1-1
CASSISGDTEAFF
TGTGCCAGCAGCATTTCCGGGGACACTGAAGCTTTCTTT
>TRBV6-6|NA|NA|TRBJ1-1
CASSYGAATEAFF
TGTGCCAGCAGTTACGGGGCGGCCACTGAAGCTTTCTTT
>TRBV5-4|NA|NA|TRBJ2-5
CASSLEQGGETQYF
TGTGCCAGCAGCTTGGAGCAGGGCGGCGAGACCCAGTACTTC
>TRBV7-2|NA|TRBD1|TRBJ1-2
CASSSMDRGEFGYTF
TGTGCCAGCAGCTCCATGGACAGGGGGGAGTTTGGCTACACCTTC
>TRBV11-1|many|NA|TRBJ2-7
CASSLDRESYEQYF
TGTGCCAGCAGCTTAGACAGGGAATCCTACGAGCAGTACTTC
>TRBV9|few|NA|TRBJ2-2
CASSLRGANTGELFF
TGTGCCAGCAGCCTCCGGGGGGCTAACACCGGGGAGCTGTTTTTT
>TRBV3-1/TRBV3-2|NA|NA|TRBJ1-2
CASSPSPGGGYTF
TGTGCCAGCAGCCCCTCCCCGGGGGGTGGCTACACCTTC
>TRBV6-2/TRBV6-3|NA|NA|TRBJ1-5
CASSYEEGNQPQHF
TGTGCCAGCAGTTACGAGGAGGGCAATCAGCCCCAGCATTTT
>TRBV18|NA|TRBD1|TRBJ1-3
CASSPKRQGTGNTIYF
TGTGCCAGCTCACCCAAAAGACAGGGAACTGGAAACACCATATATTTT
>TRBV27|NA|NA|TRBJ1-2
CASGGLGGYTF
TGTGCCAGCGGCGGACTGGGGGGCTACACCTTC